This paragraph covers one TCR beta chain sequence. Its antigen target is currently unknown. There are no base qualities to consult, and no much larger clone falls within one base. The data were taken from a study of shared clonotypes between healthy human individuals (dated by TCRdb to the early 2020s). Turning to the overall study: The cohort comprised a couple of women and three men aged 18 to 49 years. For each donor, CD4 naive and CD4 memory were each run on three plates, CD8 naive on two plates, and CD8 memory on one plate. To estimate repertoire size and how much clonotypes are shared between individuals, the study performed deep sequencing of blood TCR repertoires from 4 to 6 healthy adults. To increase sequencing depth and limit assay-specific biases, different laboratories used diverse techniques to prepare libraries and sequence TCR repertoires. Per donor, leukapheresis produced somewhere between about 0.94 and 8.9 billion PBMCs.

CD8 naive samples were obtained by positive selection for CCR7 among CD45RO-negative cells, yielding a CD45RA+CCR7+ population from which TemRA cells were excluded. Healthy HIV-negative adults with no recently reported acute infections or vaccinations were included as donors. Every donor was a Caucasian adult living in Nashville, Tennessee, USA. Blood was collected by leukapheresis, and PBMCs were isolated by Ficoll-Histopaque density gradient centrifugation and then cryopreserved in liquid nitrogen vapor phase. Analytical flow cytometry was used to check the purity and quantity of each magnetically sorted T cell population. Genomic DNA was isolated from each sorted fraction and quantified by UV absorbance on a Nanodrop 2000c. Deletion took 1 base off V and 2 bases off J, with a span of 15 bases between the germline ends. The CDR3 goes from the cysteine to the phenylalanine over 16 residues. Only the CDR3 portion is preserved as DNA: 48 bases, with reading frame beginning at the first base. Based on the germline V gene, the CDR1 and CDR2 sequences are MGHRA and YSYEKL.

On the study overall, not on this receptor specifically: Compared with non-shared clonotypes, clonotypes shared by all four sorted-subset donors had higher generation probabilities. Sampling was restricted to blood, and TCR repertoires in tissue are likely to differ from TCR repertoires in blood. Based on pairwise subsampling, the degree of clonotype sharing among donors was expected to be affected by sequencing depth. Across a few donors, 5% to 6% of naive CD4, 3% to 3.5% of naive CD8, around 2.1% of memory CD4, and around 0.4% of memory CD8 clonotypes were shared. The genetic and exposure-history diversity represented was limited by the small number of donors. Even with the large sequencing depth, rarefaction of the sorted-subset datasets indicated that sequencing was incomplete. Larger estimated clonotype richness was generally found for naive subsets than for memory subsets.

TCR CDR3 regions were amplified from genomic DNA by multiplex PCR using the deep immunoSEQ assay. For each cell subset, the extracted genomic DNA was distributed evenly across all wells of several immunoSEQ 96-well plates, and each plate served as one replicate. Each replicate PCR for sorted subsets received 150 to 250 ng genomic DNA, equal to tens of thousands of T cell genomes. Purified libraries were quantified with a Qubit 3.0 fluorometer, sized on a Bioanalyzer 2100, and re-quantified with the KAPA Library Quantification kit. A separate single-read 150-cycle Illumina NextSeq 550 flow cell was used to sequence each immunoSEQ 96-well plate. Per the authors' processing: The immunoSEQ output contained only junctional sequences without quality scores, so filtering could not match that applied to full-length reads. To assign V/J genes and CDR3, sequences were annotated against IMGT germline references using PyIR, a Python wrapper for IgBLAST v1.9. Reads were filtered out if the reads had weak V/J assignments (E-value above 1e-6), no CDR3, stop codons, out-of-frame junctions, or ambiguous translated residues. V3J clonotypes were defined by identical inferred V gene, J gene, and CDR3 amino acid sequence. The percentage overlap between two repertoires was calculated by dividing the number of shared unique clonotypes by the size of the smaller repertoire. Repertoire richness was assessed with RTK rarefaction, the Chao1 estimator, and Recon v2.1 estimates of unobserved clonotypes. For all TCRbeta clonotypes obtained by the gDNA method from four donors, generation probabilities were computed with OLGA. The clones in this table, taken by TCRdb from immuneACCESS, are in-frame only. Not every clone is retained; where verified, under half of the shortfall comes from an unresolved V gene, and the cause of the rest is unknown. Clonal size and the V and J genes are those of that table, whereas D and trimming came from the DNA. This sample comprises just over 2,000,000 clones, approximately 94% of them detected only once. The top ten hold roughly 1% of the sample.

Sequenced input: naive CD8+ T cells sorted from blood. The sample's cell subset or site label is to be understood as: CD45RA+CCR7+. Recombination joined TRBV4-1 with TRBJ2-7; the D gene is not confidently resolved. The clonotype was recovered from a man in his late teens or twenties in good health. The DNA sequence reads TGCGCCAGCAGCCAAGGGGGTTGGGTTGAACCCTACGAGCAGTACTTC. Translated, this is CASSQGGWVEPYEQYF.